This is a list of T cell receptor beta chains from one sample in a study of cytomegalovirus exposure and HLA in healthy donors. Here immunoSEQ multiplex PCR was the method, and the copy in TCRdb shows in-frame clones only, minus some. The table records some 200,000 clones, approximately 85% of them present only once. The sequenced sample consisted of PBMCs. The source of these receptors is a woman aged 18 to 35 in good health and CMV-seronegative. Each CDR3 is given with its conserved first and last residue. D genes are given only for firm matches. Clone size appears in some rows only: once, few, many, or a class for an expanded clone.

d_call clone_size j_call v_call cdr3_aa cdr3_nt
- - TRBJ2-7 TRBV9 CASSVDGQLYEQYF TGTGCCAGCAGCGTAGATGGACAGCTATACGAGCAGTACTTC
TRBD1 - TRBJ2-7 TRBV7-2 CASSFRDRVNEQYF TGTGCCAGCAGCTTCCGGGACAGGGTAAACGAGCAGTACTTC
TRBD1 - TRBJ1-1 TRBV4-2 CASSPDRGANTEAFF TGTGCCAGCAGCCCAGACAGGGGAGCGAACACTGAAGCTTTCTTT
TRBD1 - TRBJ1-6 TRBV6-5 CASRYIWDRNNSPLHF TGTGCCAGCAGATACATCTGGGACAGAAATAATTCACCCCTCCACTTT
- - TRBJ1-5 TRBV5-4 CASSLAGSNQPQHF TGTGCCAGCAGCTTGGCAGGGTCCAATCAGCCCCAGCATTTT
TRBD1 - TRBJ2-7 TRBV19 CASSSRTGGRNEQYF TGTGCCAGTAGTAGTAGGACAGGGGGCAGGAACGAGCAGTACTTC
- few TRBJ1-1 TRBV14 CASRLLQGNTEAFF TGTGCCAGCAGACTACTTCAGGGTAACACTGAAGCTTTCTTT
- once TRBJ2-5 TRBV7-3 CASSRLHQGTQYF TGTGCCAGCAGCCGCCTCCATCAGGGGACCCAGTACTTC
- - TRBJ2-1 TRBV9 CASSVGTVNNEQFF TGCGCCAGCAGCGTAGGCACGGTCAACAATGAGCAGTTCTTC
- few TRBJ1-5 TRBV25-1 CASSDSRGAGEGNQPQHF TGTGCCAGCAGTGACTCCCGAGGGGCAGGGGAAGGCAATCAGCCCCAGCATTTT
- few TRBJ1-1 TRBV6-1 CASSLLGRVVTEAFF TGTGCCAGCAGCCTCTTGGGCAGGGTAGTCACTGAAGCTTTCTTT
- - TRBJ2-7 TRBV30 CAWSTSYEQYF TGTGCCTGGTCCACATCCTACGAGCAGTACTTC
- - TRBJ2-5 TRBV7-9 CASSLVRSGETQYF TGTGCCAGCAGCTTAGTACGTTCCGGGGAGACCCAGTACTTC
TRBD1 once TRBJ2-2 TRBV27 CASRHPGQGAIGELFF TGTGCCAGCAGGCACCCTGGACAGGGGGCTATCGGGGAGCTGTTTTTT
TRBD2 - TRBJ2-1 TRBV5-4 CASSLGGGGASYNEQFF TGTGCCAGCAGCTTGGGTGGCGGGGGGGCCTCCTACAATGAGCAGTTCTTC
TRBD1 - TRBJ2-1 TRBV12-5 CASATGTGQDNEQFF TGTGCTAGTGCTACTGGGACAGGTCAGGACAATGAGCAGTTCTTC
TRBD2 - TRBJ2-7 TRBV5-8 CASSLYSGRAHEQYF TGTGCCAGCAGCCTGTATAGCGGGAGGGCCCACGAGCAGTACTTC
- - TRBJ1-3 TRBV6-5 CASSGGNTIYF TGTGCCAGCAGTGGGGGGAACACCATATATTTT
TRBD1 - TRBJ1-2 TRBV6-5 CASSPESQGHYGYTF TGTGCCAGCAGTCCCGAATCACAGGGGCACTATGGCTACACCTTC
- - TRBJ2-3 TRBV5-5 CASSRKGVFGTDTQYF TGTGCCAGCAGCCGGAAGGGGGTATTTGGCACAGATACGCAGTATTTT
- - TRBJ1-4 TRBV6-1 CASSKLREKLFF TGTGCCAGCAGTAAGCTGCGTGAAAAACTGTTTTTT
- - TRBJ1-4 TRBV11-3 CASSSQLGAEKLFF TGTGCCAGCAGCTCACAACTGGGGGCTGAAAAACTGTTTTTT
TRBD2 - TRBJ2-2 TRBV9 CASSVATLAGAENTGELFF TGTGCCAGCAGCGTAGCTACCCTAGCGGGGGCCGAGAACACCGGGGAGCTGTTTTTT
- once TRBJ2-1 TRBV7-3 CASSLMGVEDEQFF TGTGCCAGCAGCTTAATGGGAGTCGAGGATGAGCAGTTCTTC
- - TRBJ2-3 TRBV9 CASTLAQDTQYF TGTGCCAGCACCTTAGCGCAAGATACGCAGTATTTT
TRBD2 - TRBJ2-7 TRBV4-1 CASSQEYSLAGTYEQYF TGCGCCAGCAGCCAAGAGTACTCACTAGCGGGGACCTACGAGCAGTACTTC
TRBD2 - TRBJ2-1 TRBV27 CASSSLGGGLNEQFF TGTGCCAGCTCATCGCTCGGGGGGGGCCTCAATGAGCAGTTCTTC
TRBD1 - TRBJ1-5 TRBV27 CASSPGTGTQPQHF TGTGCCAGCAGTCCTGGGACAGGGACCCAGCCCCAGCATTTT
- - TRBJ1-2 TRBV7-8 CASSLAGVPGYTF TGTGCCAGCAGCTTAGCAGGGGTTCCTGGCTACACCTTC
TRBD1 - TRBJ2-7 TRBV28 CASSFGDRVGEQYF TGTGCCAGCAGTTTTGGGGACAGGGTCGGCGAGCAGTACTTC
TRBD1 - TRBJ1-4 TRBV5-1 CASSLTGGANEKLFF TGCGCCAGCAGCTTAACAGGGGGCGCGAATGAAAAACTGTTTTTT
- - TRBJ1-2 TRBV6-5 CASSAREDYGYTF TGTGCCAGCAGCGCCCGGGAGGACTATGGCTACACCTTC
TRBD2 - TRBJ2-3 TRBV6-6 CASGTRAGVADTQYF TGTGCCAGCGGAACAAGAGCGGGAGTAGCAGATACGCAGTATTTT
- once TRBJ1-5 TRBV11-2 CASSGRGSEREPQHF TGTGCCAGCAGCGGCAGGGGATCCGAACGGGAGCCCCAGCATTTT
TRBD1 few TRBJ2-7 TRBV5-5 CASSPTGGYEQYF TGTGCCAGCAGCCCAACAGGGGGGTACGAGCAGTACTTC
TRBD2 - TRBJ2-1 TRBV29-1 CSVVTSGRGLAYNEQFF TGCAGCGTTGTGACTAGCGGGAGGGGCTTGGCGTACAATGAGCAGTTCTTC
- few TRBJ1-1 TRBV5-1 CASKRQGFAFF TGCGCCTCCAAAAGGCAGGGGTTTGCTTTCTTT
TRBD1 - TRBJ1-5 TRBV6-5 CASSAGTGNQPQHF TGTGCCAGTTCTGCCGGGACAGGGAATCAGCCCCAGCATTTT
- - TRBJ1-1 TRBV10-2 CASSDRVAMNTEAFF TGCGCCAGCAGTGACAGGGTCGCGATGAACACTGAAGCTTTCTTT
- - TRBJ2-3 TRBV27 CASRRVANTDTQYF TGTGCCAGCCGTCGGGTGGCTAACACAGATACGCAGTATTTT
TRBD1 - TRBJ1-1 TRBV2 CASSAGTGGGITEAFF TGTGCCAGCAGTGCCGGGACAGGTGGGGGGATCACTGAAGCTTTCTTT
- - TRBJ2-3 TRBV7-9 CASSPYSLDTDTQYF TGTGCCAGCAGTCCTTATTCGTTAGACACAGATACGCAGTATTTT
- - TRBJ1-1 TRBV6-5 CASYPLGDTEAFF TGTGCCAGCTACCCCCTCGGGGACACTGAAGCTTTCTTT
- - TRBJ2-7 TRBV19 CASSILQRAHEQYF TGTGCCAGTAGTATTCTTCAGCGCGCCCACGAGCAGTACTTC
TRBD1 - TRBJ1-2 TRBV7-9 CSSSSQGTGKNYGYTF TGTTCCAGCAGCTCTCAAGGGACAGGGAAAAACTATGGCTACACCTTC
- - TRBJ2-7 TRBV27 CASSFRYEQYF TGTGCCAGCAGTTTCCGGTACGAGCAGTACTTC
TRBD1 - TRBJ2-3 TRBV30 CAWTQGFTDTQYF TGTGCCTGGACACAGGGGTTCACAGATACGCAGTATTTT
- - TRBJ1-2 TRBV19 CASSMTGTPLGYTF TGTGCCAGTAGTATGACCGGGACTCCACTCGGCTACACCTTC
- - TRBJ2-5 TRBV6-6 CASSYPGGQQETQYF TGTGCCAGCAGTTACCCCGGCGGTCAGCAAGAGACCCAGTACTTC
TRBD2 - TRBJ2-1 TRBV12-5 CASGLVRLAGINEQFF TGTGCTAGTGGTTTGGTACGCCTAGCGGGGATAAATGAGCAGTTCTTC